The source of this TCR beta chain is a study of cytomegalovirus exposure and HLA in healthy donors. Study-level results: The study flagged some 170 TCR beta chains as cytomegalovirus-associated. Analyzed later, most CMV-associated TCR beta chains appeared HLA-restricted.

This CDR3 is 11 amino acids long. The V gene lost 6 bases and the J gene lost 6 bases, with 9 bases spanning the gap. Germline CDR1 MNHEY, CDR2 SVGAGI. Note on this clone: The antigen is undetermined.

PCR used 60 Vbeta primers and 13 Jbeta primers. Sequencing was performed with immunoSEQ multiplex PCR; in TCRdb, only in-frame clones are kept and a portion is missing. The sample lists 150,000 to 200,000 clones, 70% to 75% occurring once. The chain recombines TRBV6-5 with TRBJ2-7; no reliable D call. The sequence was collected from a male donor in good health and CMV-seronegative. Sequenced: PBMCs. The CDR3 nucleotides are TGTGCCAGCAGGACGGGTGGCGAGCAGTACTTC. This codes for CASRTGGEQYF.